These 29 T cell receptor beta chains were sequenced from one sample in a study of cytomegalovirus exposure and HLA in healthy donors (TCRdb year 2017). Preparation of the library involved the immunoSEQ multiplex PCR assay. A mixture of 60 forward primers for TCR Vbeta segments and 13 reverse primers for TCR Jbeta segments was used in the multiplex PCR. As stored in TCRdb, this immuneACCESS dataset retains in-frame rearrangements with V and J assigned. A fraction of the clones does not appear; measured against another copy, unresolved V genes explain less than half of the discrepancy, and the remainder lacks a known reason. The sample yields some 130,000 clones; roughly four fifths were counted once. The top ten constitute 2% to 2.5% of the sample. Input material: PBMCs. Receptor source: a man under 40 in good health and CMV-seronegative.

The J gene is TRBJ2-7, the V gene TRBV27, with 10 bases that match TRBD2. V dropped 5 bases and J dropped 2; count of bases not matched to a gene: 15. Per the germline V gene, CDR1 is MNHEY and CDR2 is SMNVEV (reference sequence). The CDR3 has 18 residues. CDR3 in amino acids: CASSPLASGSYSPYEQYF. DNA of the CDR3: TGTGCCAGCAGTCCACTGGCTAGCGGGAGTTACTCCCCCTACGAGCAGTACTTC.

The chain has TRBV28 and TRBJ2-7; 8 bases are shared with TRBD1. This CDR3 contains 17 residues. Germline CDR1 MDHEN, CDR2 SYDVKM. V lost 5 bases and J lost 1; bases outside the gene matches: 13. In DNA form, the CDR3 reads TGTGCCAGCAGTCCCCTATCCCCGGACAGGGCTTCCTACGAGCAGTACTTC. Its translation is CASSPLSPDRASYEQYF.

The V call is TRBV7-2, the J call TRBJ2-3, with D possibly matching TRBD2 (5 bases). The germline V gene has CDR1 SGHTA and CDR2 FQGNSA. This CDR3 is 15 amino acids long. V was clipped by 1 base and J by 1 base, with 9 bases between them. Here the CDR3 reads CASSLGTYGTDTQYF. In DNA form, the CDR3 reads TGTGCCAGCAGCTTAGGGACTTACGGCACAGATACGCAGTATTTT.

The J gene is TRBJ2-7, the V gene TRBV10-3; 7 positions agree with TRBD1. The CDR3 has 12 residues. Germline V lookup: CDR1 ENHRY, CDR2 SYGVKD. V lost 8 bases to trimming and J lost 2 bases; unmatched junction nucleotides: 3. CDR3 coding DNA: TGTGCCATCGGGGACAGTACCTACGAGCAGTACTTC. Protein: CAIGDSTYEQYF.

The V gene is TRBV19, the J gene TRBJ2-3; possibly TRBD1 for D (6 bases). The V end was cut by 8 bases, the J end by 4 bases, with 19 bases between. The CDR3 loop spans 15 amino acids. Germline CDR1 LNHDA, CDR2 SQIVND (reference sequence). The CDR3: CASLGSGGPADTQYF. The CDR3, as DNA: TGTGCCAGTCTGGGGTCTGGGGGCCCTGCAGATACGCAGTATTTT.

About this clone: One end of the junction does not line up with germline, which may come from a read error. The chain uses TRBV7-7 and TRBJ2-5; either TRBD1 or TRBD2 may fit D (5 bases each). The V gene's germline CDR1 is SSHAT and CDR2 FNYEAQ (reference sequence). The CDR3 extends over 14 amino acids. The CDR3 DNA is TGTGCTAGCAGCTTAGCGCAGGGTTGGGAGACCCAGTACTTC. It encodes CASSLAQGWETQYF.

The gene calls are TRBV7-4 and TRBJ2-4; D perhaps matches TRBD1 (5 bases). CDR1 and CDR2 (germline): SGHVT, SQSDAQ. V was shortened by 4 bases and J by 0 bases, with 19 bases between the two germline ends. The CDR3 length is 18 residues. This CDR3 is CASSSESDRRLAKNIQYF. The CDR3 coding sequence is TGTGCCAGCAGCTCCGAATCAGACAGACGTCTAGCCAAAAACATTCAGTACTTC. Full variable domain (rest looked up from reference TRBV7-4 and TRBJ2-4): GAGVSQSPRYKVAKRGRDVALRCDSISGHVTLYWYRQTLGQGSEVLTYSQSDAQRDKSGRPSGRFSAERPERSVSTLKIQRTEQGDSAVYLCASSSESDRRLAKNIQYFGAGTRLSVL.

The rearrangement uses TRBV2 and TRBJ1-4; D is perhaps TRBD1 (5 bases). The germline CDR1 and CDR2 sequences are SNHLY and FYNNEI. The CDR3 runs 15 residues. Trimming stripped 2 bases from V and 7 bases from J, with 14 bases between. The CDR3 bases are TGTGCCAGCAGTGAACAGGGCAGAAGTTCTGAAAAACTGTTTTTT. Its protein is CASSEQGRSSEKLFF. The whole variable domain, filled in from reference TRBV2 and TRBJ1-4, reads EPEVTQTPSHQVTQMGQEVILRCVPISNHLYFYWYRQILGQKVEFLVSFYNNEISEKSEIFDDQFSVERPDGSNFTLKIRSTKLEDSAMYFCASSEQGRSSEKLFFGSGTQLSVL.

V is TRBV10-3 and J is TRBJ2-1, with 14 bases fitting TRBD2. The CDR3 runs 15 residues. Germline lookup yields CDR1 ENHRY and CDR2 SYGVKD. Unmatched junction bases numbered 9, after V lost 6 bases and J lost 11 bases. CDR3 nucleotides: TGTGCCATCAGAACTGGACTAGCGGGAGGATTCAAGCAGTTCTTC. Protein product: CAIRTGLAGGFKQFF.

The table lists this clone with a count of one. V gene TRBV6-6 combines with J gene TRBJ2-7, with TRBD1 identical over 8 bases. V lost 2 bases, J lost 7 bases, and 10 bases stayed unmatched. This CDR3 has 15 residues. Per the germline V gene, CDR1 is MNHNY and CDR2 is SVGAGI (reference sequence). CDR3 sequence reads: CASSYVGRGPGEQYF. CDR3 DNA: TGTGCCAGCAGTTACGTAGGCAGGGGGCCGGGAGAGCAGTACTTC.

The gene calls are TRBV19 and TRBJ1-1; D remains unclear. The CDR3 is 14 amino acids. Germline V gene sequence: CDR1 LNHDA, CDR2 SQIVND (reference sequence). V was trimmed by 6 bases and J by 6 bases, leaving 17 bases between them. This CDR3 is CASSLQTLGAEAFF. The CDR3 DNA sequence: TGTGCCAGTAGCCTCCAGACACTCGGGGCTGAAGCTTTCTTT.

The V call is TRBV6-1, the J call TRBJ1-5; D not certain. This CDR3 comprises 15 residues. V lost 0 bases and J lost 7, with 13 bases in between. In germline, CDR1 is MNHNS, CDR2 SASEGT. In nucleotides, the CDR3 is TGTGCCAGCAGTGAAGCCTGGCACCTTGGCCAGCCCCAGCATTTT. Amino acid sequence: CASSEAWHLGQPQHF.

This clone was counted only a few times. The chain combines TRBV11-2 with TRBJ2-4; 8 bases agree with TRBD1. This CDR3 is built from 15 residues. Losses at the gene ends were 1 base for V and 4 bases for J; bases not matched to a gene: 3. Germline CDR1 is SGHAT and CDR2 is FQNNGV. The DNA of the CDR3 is TGTGCCAGCAGCTTAGTTTGGACAGGGAAAAACATTCAGTACTTC. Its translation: CASSLVWTGKNIQYF.

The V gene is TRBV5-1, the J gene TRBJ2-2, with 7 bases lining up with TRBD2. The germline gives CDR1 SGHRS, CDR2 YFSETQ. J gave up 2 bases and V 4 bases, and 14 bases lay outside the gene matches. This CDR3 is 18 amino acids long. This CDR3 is CASSGRALGGGNTGELFF. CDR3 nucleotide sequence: TGCGCCAGCAGCGGGCGAGCATTGGGCGGGGGAAACACCGGGGAGCTGTTTTTT.

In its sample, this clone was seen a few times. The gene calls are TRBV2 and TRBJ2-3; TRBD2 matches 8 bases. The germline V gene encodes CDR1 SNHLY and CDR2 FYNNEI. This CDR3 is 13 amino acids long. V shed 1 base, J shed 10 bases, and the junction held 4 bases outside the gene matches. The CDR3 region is CASSEEAGLAQYF. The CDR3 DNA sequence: TGTGCCAGCAGTGAAGAAGCGGGACTAGCGCAGTATTTT.

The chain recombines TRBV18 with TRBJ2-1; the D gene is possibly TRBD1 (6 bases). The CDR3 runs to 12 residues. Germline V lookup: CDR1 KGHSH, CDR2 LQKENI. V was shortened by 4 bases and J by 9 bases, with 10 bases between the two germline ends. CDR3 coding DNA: TGTGCCAGCTCACTTACAGGGTTTGAGCAGTTCTTC. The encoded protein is CASSLTGFEQFF.

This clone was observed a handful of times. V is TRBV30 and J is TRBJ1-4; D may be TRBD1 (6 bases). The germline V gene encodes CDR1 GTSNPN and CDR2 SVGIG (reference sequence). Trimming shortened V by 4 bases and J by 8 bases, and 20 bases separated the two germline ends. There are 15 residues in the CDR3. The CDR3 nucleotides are TGTGCCTGGAACCTCGGGGGGCTCAGGGCCGAAAAACTGTTTTTT. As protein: CAWNLGGLRAEKLFF.

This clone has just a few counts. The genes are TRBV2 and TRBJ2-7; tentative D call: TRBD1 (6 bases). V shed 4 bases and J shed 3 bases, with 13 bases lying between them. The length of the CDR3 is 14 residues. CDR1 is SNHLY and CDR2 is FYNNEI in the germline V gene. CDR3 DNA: TGTGCCAGCAGTGCGGACAGCCAGATCTACGAGCAGTACTTC. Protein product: CASSADSQIYEQYF.

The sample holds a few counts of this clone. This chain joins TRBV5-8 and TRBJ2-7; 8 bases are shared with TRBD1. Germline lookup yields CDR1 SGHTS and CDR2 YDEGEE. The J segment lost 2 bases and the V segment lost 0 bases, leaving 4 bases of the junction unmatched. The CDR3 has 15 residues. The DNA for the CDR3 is TGTGCCAGCAGCTTGGGAGGGGACAGGACCTACGAGCAGTACTTC. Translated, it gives CASSLGGDRTYEQYF.

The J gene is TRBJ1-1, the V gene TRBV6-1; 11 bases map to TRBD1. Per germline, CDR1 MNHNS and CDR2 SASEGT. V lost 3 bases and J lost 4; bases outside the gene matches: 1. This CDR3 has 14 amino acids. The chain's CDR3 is CASSEGQGGTEAFF. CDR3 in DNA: TGTGCCAGCAGTGAGGGACAGGGGGGCACTGAAGCTTTCTTT.

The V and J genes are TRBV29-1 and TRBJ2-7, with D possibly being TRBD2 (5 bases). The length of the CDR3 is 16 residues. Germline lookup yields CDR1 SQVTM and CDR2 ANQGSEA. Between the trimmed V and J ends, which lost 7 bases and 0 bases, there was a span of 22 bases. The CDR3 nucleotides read TGCAGCGCTCGCGAGCTTGAGTCGGGAAGCTCCTACGAGCAGTACTTC. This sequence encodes CSARELESGSSYEQYF.

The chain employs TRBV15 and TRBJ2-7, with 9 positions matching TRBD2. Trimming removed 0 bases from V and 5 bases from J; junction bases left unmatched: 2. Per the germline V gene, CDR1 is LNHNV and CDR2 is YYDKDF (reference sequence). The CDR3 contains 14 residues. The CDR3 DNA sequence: TGTGCCACCAGCAGAGATGCTAGCGGGAACGAGCAGTACTTC. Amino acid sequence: CATSRDASGNEQYF.

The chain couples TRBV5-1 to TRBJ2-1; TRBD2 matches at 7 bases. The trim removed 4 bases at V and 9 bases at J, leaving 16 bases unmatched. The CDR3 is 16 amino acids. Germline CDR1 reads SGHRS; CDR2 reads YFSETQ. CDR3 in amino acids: CASSHAGAPGHSEQFF. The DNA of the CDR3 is TGCGCCAGCAGCCACGCGGGAGCCCCCGGGCACAGTGAGCAGTTCTTC.

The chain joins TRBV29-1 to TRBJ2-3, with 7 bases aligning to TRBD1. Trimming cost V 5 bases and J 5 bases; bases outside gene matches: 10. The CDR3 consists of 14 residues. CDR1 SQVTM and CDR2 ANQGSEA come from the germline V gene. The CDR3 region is CSVKEQGHVDTQYF. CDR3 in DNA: TGCAGCGTTAAGGAACAGGGGCATGTAGATACGCAGTATTTT.

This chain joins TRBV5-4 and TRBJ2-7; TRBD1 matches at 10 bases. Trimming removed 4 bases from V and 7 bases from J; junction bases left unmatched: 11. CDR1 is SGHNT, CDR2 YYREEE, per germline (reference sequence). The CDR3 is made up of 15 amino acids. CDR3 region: CASSMGTGDFWEQYF. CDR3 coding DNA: TGTGCCAGCAGCATGGGGACAGGGGATTTTTGGGAGCAGTACTTC. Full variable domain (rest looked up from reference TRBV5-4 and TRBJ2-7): ETGVTQSPTHLIKTRGQQVTLRCSSQSGHNTVSWYQQALGQGPQFIFQYYREEENGRGNFPPRFSGLQFPNYSSELNVNALELDDSALYLCASSMGTGDFWEQYFGPGTRLTVT.

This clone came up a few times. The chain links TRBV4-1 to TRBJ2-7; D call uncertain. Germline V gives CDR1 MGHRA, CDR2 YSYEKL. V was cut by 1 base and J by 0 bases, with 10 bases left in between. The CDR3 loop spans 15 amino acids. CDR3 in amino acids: CASSQAHRSSYEQYF. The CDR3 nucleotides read TGCGCCAGCAGCCAAGCTCACCGTAGCTCCTACGAGCAGTACTTC.

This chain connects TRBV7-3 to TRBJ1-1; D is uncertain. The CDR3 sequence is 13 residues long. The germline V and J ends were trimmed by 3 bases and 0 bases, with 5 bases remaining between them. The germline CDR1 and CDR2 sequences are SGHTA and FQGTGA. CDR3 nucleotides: TGTGCCAGCAGCTTCAACATGAACACTGAAGCTTTCTTT. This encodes CASSFNMNTEAFF.

The CDR3 DNA is TGTGCCAGCAGTTGGGCGGGGCGAGTTACCTACGAGCAGTACTTC. Translated, it gives CASSWAGRVTYEQYF. V is TRBV27 and J is TRBJ2-5; tentatively, D is TRBD2 (6 bases). The J call may be faulty, since TRBJ2-7 better matches the DNA end. This CDR3 is built from 15 residues. The germline V gene has CDR1 MNHEY and CDR2 SMNVEV (reference sequence).

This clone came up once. Written as DNA, the CDR3 is TGCGCCAGCAGCTTGACAGGGGGCCTGTACGAGCAGTACTTC. Protein: CASSLTGGLYEQYF. The J gene is TRBJ2-7, the V gene TRBV5-1; 9 bases align to TRBD1. This CDR3 is built from 14 residues. V gave up 1 base and J gave up 4 bases; unmatched junction bases: 3. The V gene's germline CDR1 is SGHRS and CDR2 YFSETQ.